The T cell receptor beta chain described here comes from a study of T cell responses to AZD1222 COVID-19 vaccine. Some clones are missing from TCRdb's copy, which holds only in-frame ones; the method was immunoSEQ multiplex PCR. The table includes some 89,000 clones, over 85% detected once. V lost 7 bases, J lost 6 bases, and 6 bases stayed unmatched. The CDR3 has 13 amino acids. In germline, CDR1 is SNHLY, CDR2 FYNNEI. Specimen: peripheral blood, collected on day 0 of AZD1222 vaccination. This chain links TRBV2 with TRBJ1-1; 9 bases align to TRBD1. This receptor was obtained from an adult in good health. This CDR3 is CASIRDREAEAFF. CDR3 in DNA: TGTGCCAGCATCCGGGACAGGGAAGCTGAAGCTTTCTTT.